Listed below are T cell receptor beta chains from one sample, sequenced in a study of PD-1 blockade in classical Hodgkin lymphoma. This table comes from immunoSEQ multiplex PCR, and its TCRdb copy is limited to in-frame clones, with some not included. The table lists around 58,000 clones, 90% of them singletons. The sequencing used peripheral blood mononuclear cells (PBMCs), collected at baseline. The receptors here all came from a human donor with classical Hodgkin lymphoma. Each CDR3 is given with its conserved first and last residue. A D gene is named only where the DNA matches it firmly. Expanded clones are given a class, and other clones once, few, many or no size at all.

J	D	V	size	CDR3	DNA
TRBJ2-5	NA	TRBV2	NA	CAGSRGSVVETQYF	TGTGCCGGGAGTCGGGGGTCGGTGGTTGAGACCCAGTACTTC
TRBJ2-7	TRBD1	TRBV2	once	CASGDRGDPYEQYF	TGTGCCAGCGGGGACAGGGGGGACCCCTACGAGCAGTACTTC
TRBJ1-4	NA	TRBV2	NA	CASSRRGDNEKLFF	TGTGCCAGCAGCCGCCGGGGGGATAATGAAAAACTGTTTTTT
TRBJ2-7	NA	TRBV21-1	once	CASTALYEQYF	TGTGCCAGCACCGCCCTCTACGAGCAGTACTTC
TRBJ2-1	TRBD2	TRBV27	few	CASSLGSGRSLGGTYNEQFF	TGTGCCAGCAGTTTGGGCAGCGGGAGGAGTCTCGGGGGGACCTACAATGAGCAGTTCTTC
TRBJ2-7	NA	TRBV5-4	NA	CASSPDSGLYEQYF	TGTGCCAGCAGCCCGGATTCGGGGCTCTACGAGCAGTACTTC
TRBJ2-3	TRBD2	TRBV5-1	NA	CASSVTGPSGGVTDTQYF	TGCGCCAGCAGCGTCACCGGCCCTAGCGGGGGGGTCACAGATACGCAGTATTTT
TRBJ2-1	NA	TRBV5-3	NA	CARNPVQFF	TGTGCCAGAAATCCTGTTCAGTTCTTC
TRBJ2-7	TRBD2	TRBV20-1	NA	CSVRGFYEQYF	TGCAGTGTGCGGGGGTTCTACGAGCAGTACTTC
TRBJ2-2	NA	TRBV21-1	NA	CASSKETVWVPNTGELFF	TGTGCCAGCAGCAAGGAAACAGTTTGGGTTCCGAACACCGGGGAGCTGTTTTTT